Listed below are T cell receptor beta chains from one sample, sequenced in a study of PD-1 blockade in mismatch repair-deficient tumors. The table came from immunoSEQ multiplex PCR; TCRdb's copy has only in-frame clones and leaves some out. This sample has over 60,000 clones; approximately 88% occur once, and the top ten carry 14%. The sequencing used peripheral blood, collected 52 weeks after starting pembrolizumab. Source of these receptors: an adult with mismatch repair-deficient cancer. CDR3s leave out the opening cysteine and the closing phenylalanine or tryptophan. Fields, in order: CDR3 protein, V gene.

cdr3_aa: ASSLGLAGATNTGELF
v_call: TRBV7-8

cdr3_aa: ASTLRWKKTGELF
v_call: TRBV28

cdr3_aa: ASSALRQGPRVHRTGELF
v_call: TRBV5-5

cdr3_aa: ASSFRDIYEQY
v_call: TRBV28

cdr3_aa: ASSASQDTDTQY
v_call: TRBV10-2

cdr3_aa: ASRPTGTYEQY
v_call: TRBV19

cdr3_aa: ASSSRGGEKLF
v_call: TRBV19

cdr3_aa: AISELASTGELF
v_call: TRBV10-3

cdr3_aa: ASSYFRESYEQY
v_call: TRBV6-6

cdr3_aa: ASSPMGNTIY
v_call: TRBV7-2

cdr3_aa: ASSLSGKDIQY
v_call: TRBV7-6

cdr3_aa: ASSLRTGGDTQY
v_call: TRBV27

cdr3_aa: ASSLRRPEQY
v_call: TRBV7-2

cdr3_aa: ASSARESGDYEQY
v_call: TRBV6-1

cdr3_aa: ASLQGGYTGELF
v_call: TRBV5-6

cdr3_aa: ASSPVEREIPRETQY
v_call: TRBV4-1

cdr3_aa: ASSPPTGTHGYT
v_call: TRBV5-1

cdr3_aa: ASSLVAFGTDNYEQY
v_call: TRBV11-2

cdr3_aa: ASSSPGGTGPDMRTEAF
v_call: TRBV28

cdr3_aa: ASSFTPGTRFSGELF
v_call: TRBV7-9

cdr3_aa: ASSSHGGDGYT
v_call: TRBV19

cdr3_aa: ASIPTGAEETQY
v_call: TRBV6-5

cdr3_aa: ASSVDRGLNTEAF
v_call: TRBV28

cdr3_aa: ASSQVQGLGVADLYNEQF
v_call: TRBV4-3

cdr3_aa: ASSAYRGSTEAF
v_call: TRBV6-1

cdr3_aa: ASSLGRNYGYT
v_call: TRBV7-8

cdr3_aa: ASSEIGAGVRNYNEQF
v_call: TRBV6-1

cdr3_aa: ASSQSSGRAYEQF
v_call: TRBV7-9

cdr3_aa: ASSPITPRGFSSYEQY
v_call: TRBV27

cdr3_aa: ASSQDPSTDTQY
v_call: TRBV4-1

cdr3_aa: ASGGQLQPQH
v_call: TRBV19

cdr3_aa: ASSFPTGGYDTGELF
v_call: TRBV7-9

cdr3_aa: ASSSYRPSGYT
v_call: TRBV5-1

cdr3_aa: ASSTNQGLHTGELF
v_call: TRBV7-9

cdr3_aa: ASSWTSGAYNEQF
v_call: TRBV27

cdr3_aa: ASSLGQPGLGHTDTQY
v_call: TRBV27

cdr3_aa: ASSIQDRGPETQY
v_call: TRBV19

cdr3_aa: ASRRDTRKLF
v_call: TRBV19

cdr3_aa: ASSPIDTQY
v_call: TRBV18

cdr3_aa: AIRTGVHSYEQY
v_call: TRBV10-3

cdr3_aa: ASTPREAGVYEQY
v_call: TRBV6-5